Listed below are T cell receptor beta chains from one sample, sequenced in a study of blood T cell repertoires in COVID-19. The data were produced by immunoSEQ multiplex PCR, yet TCRdb's version contains in-frame clones alone and is incomplete. The table includes about 160,000 clones, 70% to 90% detected once. Material for sequencing was peripheral blood. The receptors derive from a woman aged 50 to 65 with COVID-19, enrolled during active disease. CDR3s leave out the opening cysteine and the closing phenylalanine or tryptophan. The order of the fields is V gene, D gene, J gene, CDR3 protein. A D gene is named only where the DNA matches it firmly.

v_gene: TRBV14
d_gene: -
j_gene: TRBJ2-3
CDR3aa: ASSQGRGLSVDTQY

v_gene: TRBV6-5
d_gene: -
j_gene: TRBJ1-1
CDR3aa: ASSTPGHKNTEAF

v_gene: TRBV11-3
d_gene: -
j_gene: TRBJ1-1
CDR3aa: ASSLGAEAF

v_gene: TRBV7-2
d_gene: -
j_gene: TRBJ1-1
CDR3aa: ASSFSLNTEAF

v_gene: TRBV19
d_gene: TRBD1
j_gene: TRBJ1-2
CDR3aa: ASRPTRGNGYGYT

v_gene: TRBV7-3
d_gene: -
j_gene: TRBJ2-5
CDR3aa: ASSLWERETQY

v_gene: TRBV19
d_gene: TRBD1
j_gene: TRBJ1-2
CDR3aa: ASSQGETGGIYGYT

v_gene: TRBV30
d_gene: TRBD1
j_gene: TRBJ1-1
CDR3aa: AWVTGVNTEAF

v_gene: TRBV7-3
d_gene: TRBD2
j_gene: TRBJ2-7
CDR3aa: ASSLSASGGYEQY

v_gene: TRBV19
d_gene: -
j_gene: TRBJ2-2
CDR3aa: ASSSGGLYTGELF

v_gene: TRBV11-2
d_gene: -
j_gene: TRBJ2-1
CDR3aa: ASSLDPYTYNEQF

v_gene: TRBV27
d_gene: -
j_gene: TRBJ2-5
CDR3aa: ASSSSASGGKRTQY

v_gene: TRBV29-1
d_gene: -
j_gene: TRBJ2-2
CDR3aa: SVEDGGGELF

v_gene: TRBV5-1
d_gene: TRBD1
j_gene: TRBJ1-2
CDR3aa: ASSRDRNYGYT

v_gene: TRBV6-5
d_gene: TRBD2
j_gene: TRBJ2-1
CDR3aa: ASSSPTSGTYNEQF

v_gene: TRBV7-8
d_gene: TRBD1
j_gene: TRBJ1-3
CDR3aa: ASSLEGAGGPGNTIY

v_gene: TRBV10-1
d_gene: -
j_gene: TRBJ1-1
CDR3aa: ASSESLASEAF

v_gene: TRBV10-3
d_gene: TRBD1
j_gene: TRBJ2-3
CDR3aa: AISGQGLDTQY

v_gene: TRBV6-5
d_gene: TRBD1
j_gene: TRBJ1-1
CDR3aa: ASSQSGTGGTEAF

v_gene: TRBV4-2
d_gene: TRBD2
j_gene: TRBJ2-3
CDR3aa: ASSQEVTSGGRADTQY

v_gene: TRBV4-1
d_gene: -
j_gene: TRBJ1-3
CDR3aa: ASSQADSYSGNTIY

v_gene: TRBV19
d_gene: -
j_gene: TRBJ1-5
CDR3aa: ASSIAGGRDSNQPQH

v_gene: TRBV6-6
d_gene: -
j_gene: TRBJ1-2
CDR3aa: ASRPRGGGRNYGYT

v_gene: TRBV21-1
d_gene: -
j_gene: TRBJ2-7
CDR3aa: ASSKAGLAGGYEQY

v_gene: TRBV2
d_gene: -
j_gene: TRBJ2-1
CDR3aa: ASNRDSYNEQF

v_gene: TRBV7-2
d_gene: TRBD2
j_gene: TRBJ2-3
CDR3aa: ASSLQRGALGGTQY

v_gene: TRBV19
d_gene: -
j_gene: TRBJ1-5
CDR3aa: ASSWSGAGHQPQH

v_gene: TRBV7-9
d_gene: -
j_gene: TRBJ2-2
CDR3aa: ASSLVSAGRDTGELF

v_gene: TRBV7-3
d_gene: -
j_gene: TRBJ2-1
CDR3aa: ASSPSHDNEQF

v_gene: TRBV3-1/TRBV3-2
d_gene: -
j_gene: TRBJ2-5
CDR3aa: ASSYAVGGWTQY

v_gene: TRBV6-5
d_gene: -
j_gene: TRBJ2-7
CDR3aa: ASKMEAGSYEQY

v_gene: TRBV30
d_gene: TRBD1
j_gene: TRBJ2-5
CDR3aa: AWDTGAETQY

v_gene: TRBV19
d_gene: -
j_gene: TRBJ2-7
CDR3aa: ASSSTPVPYEQY

v_gene: TRBV6-5
d_gene: -
j_gene: TRBJ1-2
CDR3aa: ASSYSAGDGYT

v_gene: TRBV12-3/TRBV12-4
d_gene: TRBD1
j_gene: TRBJ1-2
CDR3aa: ASSLTGAYGYT

v_gene: TRBV5-6
d_gene: TRBD1
j_gene: TRBJ1-2
CDR3aa: ASSSLQGNYGYT

v_gene: TRBV3-1/TRBV3-2
d_gene: TRBD2
j_gene: TRBJ2-1
CDR3aa: ASSQGDGTSSYNEQF

v_gene: TRBV5-1
d_gene: -
j_gene: TRBJ2-2
CDR3aa: ASRTVANTGELF

v_gene: TRBV2
d_gene: -
j_gene: TRBJ1-2
CDR3aa: ASSEEGKNYGYT

v_gene: TRBV7-9
d_gene: -
j_gene: TRBJ2-2
CDR3aa: ASSQGLTSTNTGELF

v_gene: TRBV29-1
d_gene: -
j_gene: TRBJ1-2
CDR3aa: SVEVRYSYGYT

v_gene: TRBV18
d_gene: -
j_gene: TRBJ1-1
CDR3aa: ASSPIREQNTEAF

v_gene: TRBV3-1/TRBV3-2
d_gene: TRBD1
j_gene: TRBJ1-6
CDR3aa: ASRDHSGTGHSPLH

v_gene: TRBV6-2/TRBV6-3
d_gene: TRBD2
j_gene: TRBJ2-7
CDR3aa: ASSYSRGGGYEQY

v_gene: TRBV20-1
d_gene: TRBD1
j_gene: TRBJ1-4
CDR3aa: SASRGRLDEKLF

v_gene: TRBV7-2
d_gene: -
j_gene: TRBJ1-5
CDR3aa: ASSLDYSNQPQH

v_gene: TRBV5-1
d_gene: -
j_gene: TRBJ2-7
CDR3aa: ASSLGGTYEQY

v_gene: TRBV4-1
d_gene: -
j_gene: TRBJ2-2
CDR3aa: ASSQAWTVNTGELF

v_gene: TRBV5-4
d_gene: TRBD1
j_gene: TRBJ1-2
CDR3aa: ASSLWGRGDYGYT

v_gene: TRBV13
d_gene: TRBD2
j_gene: TRBJ2-7
CDR3aa: ASSLSWTSGYEQY

v_gene: TRBV7-3
d_gene: -
j_gene: TRBJ2-2
CDR3aa: ASRPGPNSNTGELF

v_gene: TRBV5-1
d_gene: -
j_gene: TRBJ2-5
CDR3aa: ASSKQETQY

v_gene: TRBV28
d_gene: -
j_gene: TRBJ2-7
CDR3aa: ASSSYEGEREQY

v_gene: TRBV9
d_gene: TRBD2
j_gene: TRBJ2-5
CDR3aa: ASSGTSDQETQY